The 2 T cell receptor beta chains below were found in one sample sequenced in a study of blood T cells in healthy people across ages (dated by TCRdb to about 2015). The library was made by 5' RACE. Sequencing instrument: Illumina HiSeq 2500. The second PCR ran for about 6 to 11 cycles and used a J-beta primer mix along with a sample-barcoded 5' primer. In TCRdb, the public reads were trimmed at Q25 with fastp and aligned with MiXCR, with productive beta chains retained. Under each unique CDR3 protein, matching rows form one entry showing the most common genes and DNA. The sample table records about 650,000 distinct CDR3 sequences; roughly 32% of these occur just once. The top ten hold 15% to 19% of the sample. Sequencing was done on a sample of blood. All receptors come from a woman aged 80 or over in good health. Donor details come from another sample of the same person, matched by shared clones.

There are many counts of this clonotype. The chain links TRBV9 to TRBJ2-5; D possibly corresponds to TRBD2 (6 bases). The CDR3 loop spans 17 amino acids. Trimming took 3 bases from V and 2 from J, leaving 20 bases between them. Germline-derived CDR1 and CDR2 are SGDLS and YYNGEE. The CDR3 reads CASSAPRGRGNQETQYF. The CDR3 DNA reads TGTGCCAGCAGCGCACCTCGGGGCCGGGGGAATCAAGAGACCCAGTACTTC.

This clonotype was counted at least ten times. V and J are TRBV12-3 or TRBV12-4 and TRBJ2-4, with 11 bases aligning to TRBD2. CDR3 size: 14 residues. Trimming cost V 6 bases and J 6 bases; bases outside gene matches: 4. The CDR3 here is CASRTSGGPNIQYF. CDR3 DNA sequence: TGTGCCAGCAGAACTAGCGGGGGCCCAAACATTCAGTACTTC.